One sample yielded the 4 T cell receptor beta chains listed below, sequenced in a study of glioma-infiltrating T cells after dendritic cell vaccination. Generated by immunoSEQ multiplex PCR, the TCRdb table keeps only in-frame clones and is missing some. Counted here are fewer than 50,000 clones, around four fifths occurring once; the ten biggest clones make up less than 8.5%. The sequencing here drew on blood, taken before dendritic cell vaccination. Receptors were obtained from a human donor with glioblastoma.

V gene TRBV4-3 combines with J gene TRBJ2-7; 10 bases are a match to TRBD1. The germline V gene has CDR1 LGHNA and CDR2 YSLEER. The CDR3 contains 13 residues. V lost 4 bases, J lost 3 bases, and 0 bases stayed unmatched. The CDR3 loop is CASSRDRGYEQYF. In DNA, the CDR3 is TGCGCCAGCAGCCGGGACAGGGGCTACGAGCAGTACTTC.

In this sample, this clone turned up once. The chain is built from TRBV7-2 and TRBJ2-1; D is ambiguous. The germline V gene has CDR1 SGHTA and CDR2 FQGNSA. Trimming removed 1 base at V and 6 bases at J, with 4 bases between. The CDR3 covers 12 residues. The CDR3 reads CASSLVVNEQFF. CDR3 coding DNA: TGTGCCAGCAGCTTAGTCGTCAATGAGCAGTTCTTC. Complete variable domain (other parts from reference TRBV7-2 and TRBJ2-1): GAGVSQSPSNKVTEKGKDVELRCDPISGHTALYWYRQSLGQGLEFLIYFQGNSAPDKSGLPSDRFSAERTGGSVSTLTIQRTQQEDSAVYLCASSLVVNEQFFGPGTRLTVL.

V is TRBV9 and J is TRBJ1-2, with 9 bases lining up with TRBD1. Germline V gene sequence: CDR1 SGDLS, CDR2 YYNGEE. V was pared by 0 bases and J by 5 bases, with 2 bases of the junction left unmatched. This CDR3 is built from 14 residues. In DNA, the CDR3 is TGTGCCAGCAGCGTAGAGGACAGGGGTTATGGCTACACCTTC. Translation: CASSVEDRGYGYTF.

This clone showed up just a few times. V and J are TRBV12-5 and TRBJ1-2, with D possibly TRBD1 on 5 matching bases. The V and J ends lost 1 base and 6 bases respectively, with 18 bases between them. CDR1 is LGHNT and CDR2 is FRNRAP in the germline V gene. The CDR3 runs to 16 residues. The DNA for the CDR3 is TGTGCTAGTGGTTTGGATATCGGGGGTTCCCCTAATGGCTACACCTTC. It translates to CASGLDIGGSPNGYTF.